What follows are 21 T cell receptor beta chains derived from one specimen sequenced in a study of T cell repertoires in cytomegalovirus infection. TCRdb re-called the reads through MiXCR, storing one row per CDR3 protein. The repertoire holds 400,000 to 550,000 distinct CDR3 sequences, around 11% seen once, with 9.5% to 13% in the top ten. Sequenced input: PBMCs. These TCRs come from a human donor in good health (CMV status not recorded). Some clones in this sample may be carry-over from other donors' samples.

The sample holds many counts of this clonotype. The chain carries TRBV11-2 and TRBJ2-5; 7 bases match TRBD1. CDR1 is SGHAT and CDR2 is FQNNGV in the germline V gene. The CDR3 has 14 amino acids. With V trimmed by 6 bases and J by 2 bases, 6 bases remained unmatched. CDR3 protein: CASRRTGQQETQYF. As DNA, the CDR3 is TGTGCCAGCAGGCGAACGGGACAGCAAGAGACCCAGTACTTC. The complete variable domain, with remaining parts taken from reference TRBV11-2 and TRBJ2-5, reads EAGVAQSPRYKIIEKRQSVAFWCNPISGHATLYWYQQILGQGPKLLIQFQNNGVVDDSQLPKDRFSAERLKGVDSTLKIQPAKLEDSAVYLCASRRTGQQETQYFGPGTRLLVL.

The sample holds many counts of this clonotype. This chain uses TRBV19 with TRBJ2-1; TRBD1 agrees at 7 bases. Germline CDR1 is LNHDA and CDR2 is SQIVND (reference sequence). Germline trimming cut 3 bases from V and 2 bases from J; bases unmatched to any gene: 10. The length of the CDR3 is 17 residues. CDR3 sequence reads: CASSIRWGTDTYNEQFF. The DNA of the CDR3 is TGTGCCAGTAGTATTCGCTGGGGGACAGACACCTACAATGAGCAGTTCTTC.

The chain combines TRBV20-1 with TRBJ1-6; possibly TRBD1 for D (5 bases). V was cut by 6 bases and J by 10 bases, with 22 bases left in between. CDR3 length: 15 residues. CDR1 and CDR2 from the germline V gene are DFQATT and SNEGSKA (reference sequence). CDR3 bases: TGCAGTGCGTCCCAGGGAAGGGGCTGGGGATCACCCCTCCACTTT. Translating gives CSASQGRGWGSPLHF.

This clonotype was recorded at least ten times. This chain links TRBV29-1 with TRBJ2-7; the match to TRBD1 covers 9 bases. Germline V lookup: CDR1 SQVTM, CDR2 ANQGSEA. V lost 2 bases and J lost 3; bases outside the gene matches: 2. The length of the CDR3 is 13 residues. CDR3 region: CSVESGQGYEQYF. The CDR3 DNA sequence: TGCAGCGTTGAATCGGGACAGGGCTACGAGCAGTACTTC.

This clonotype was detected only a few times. CDR3 sequence: CSDPNPSTGRIDNSPLHF. CDR3 in DNA: TGCAGCGACCCGAACCCATCGACAGGGCGTATCGATAATTCACCCCTCCACTTT. This chain joins TRBV20-1 and TRBJ1-6, with 7 nucleotides matching TRBD1. This CDR3 spans 18 amino acids. Germline CDR1 reads DFQATT; CDR2 reads SNEGSKA (reference sequence).

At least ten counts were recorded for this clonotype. The CDR3 region is CASSYRVRDGSYEQYF. CDR3 nucleotides: TGTGCCAGCAGCTACAGGGTCAGGGACGGGTCCTACGAGCAGTACTTC. This sequence joins TRBV11-3 and TRBJ2-7, with D perhaps matching TRBD1 (6 bases). The CDR3 runs 16 residues. Germline CDR1 reads SGHNT; CDR2 reads YENEEA. The V end was cut by 4 bases, the J end by 1 base, with 17 bases between.

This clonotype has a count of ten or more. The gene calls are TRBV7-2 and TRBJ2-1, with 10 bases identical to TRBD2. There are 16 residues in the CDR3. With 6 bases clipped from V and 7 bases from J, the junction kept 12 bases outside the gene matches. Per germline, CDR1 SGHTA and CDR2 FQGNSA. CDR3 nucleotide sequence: TGTGCCAGCAGGCGGAGCGGGGGGGCGGGAGAAAATGAGCAGTTCTTC. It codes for CASRRSGGAGENEQFF.

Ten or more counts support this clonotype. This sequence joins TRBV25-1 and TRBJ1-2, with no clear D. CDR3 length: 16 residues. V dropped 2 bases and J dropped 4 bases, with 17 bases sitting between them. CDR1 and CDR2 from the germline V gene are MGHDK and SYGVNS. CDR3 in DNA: TGTGCCAGCAGTGAAGATAACCATCCCGGCGGCTATGGCTACACCTTC. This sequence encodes CASSEDNHPGGYGYTF.

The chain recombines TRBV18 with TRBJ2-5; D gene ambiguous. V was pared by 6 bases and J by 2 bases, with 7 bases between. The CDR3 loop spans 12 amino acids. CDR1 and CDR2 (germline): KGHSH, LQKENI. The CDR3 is CASSPRQETQYF. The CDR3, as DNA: TGTGCCAGCTCCCCAAGGCAAGAGACCCAGTACTTC.

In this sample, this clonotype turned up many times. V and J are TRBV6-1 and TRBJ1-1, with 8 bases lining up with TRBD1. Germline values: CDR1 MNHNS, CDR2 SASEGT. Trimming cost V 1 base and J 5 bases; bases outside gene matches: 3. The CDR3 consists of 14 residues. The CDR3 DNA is TGTGCCAGCAGTGAAGACAGGGGGAGGACTGAAGCTTTCTTT. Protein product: CASSEDRGRTEAFF.

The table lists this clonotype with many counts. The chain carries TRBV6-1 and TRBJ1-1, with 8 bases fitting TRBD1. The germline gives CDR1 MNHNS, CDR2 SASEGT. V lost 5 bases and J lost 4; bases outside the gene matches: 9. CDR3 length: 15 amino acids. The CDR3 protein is CASSSDDRGGTEAFF. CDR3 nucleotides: TGTGCCAGCAGTTCGGATGACAGGGGTGGCACTGAAGCTTTCTTT.

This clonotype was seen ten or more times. The CDR3 sequence is CASSRDKVSSGNTIYF. In DNA, the CDR3 is TGTGCCAGTAGCCGGGACAAGGTGTCATCTGGAAACACCATATATTTT. The genes are TRBV19 and TRBJ1-3, with D possibly matching TRBD1 (6 bases). The CDR3 contains 16 residues. Germline assignment: CDR1 LNHDA and CDR2 SQIVND (reference sequence). Trimming took off 6 bases at V and 1 base at J, with 16 bases between the two ends.

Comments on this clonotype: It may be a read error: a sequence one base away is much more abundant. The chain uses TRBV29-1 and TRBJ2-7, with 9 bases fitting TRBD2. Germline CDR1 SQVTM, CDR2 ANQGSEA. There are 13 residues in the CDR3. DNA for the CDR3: TGCAGCGTTGAGACTAGCGGAACCTACAAGCAGTACTTC. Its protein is CSVETSGTYKQYF.

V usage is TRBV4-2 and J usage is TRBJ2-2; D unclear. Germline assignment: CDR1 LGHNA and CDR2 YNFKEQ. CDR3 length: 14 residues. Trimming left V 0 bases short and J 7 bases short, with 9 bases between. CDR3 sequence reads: CASSQDSGDGELFF. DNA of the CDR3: TGTGCCAGCAGCCAAGATTCAGGTGACGGGGAGCTGTTTTTT.

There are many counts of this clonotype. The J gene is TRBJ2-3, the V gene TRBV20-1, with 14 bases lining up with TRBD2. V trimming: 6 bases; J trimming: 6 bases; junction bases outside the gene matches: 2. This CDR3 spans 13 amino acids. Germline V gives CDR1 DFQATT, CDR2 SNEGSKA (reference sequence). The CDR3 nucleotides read TGCAGTGCGGGACTAGCGGGAGAGGATACGCAGTATTTT. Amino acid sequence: CSAGLAGEDTQYF.

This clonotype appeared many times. The CDR3 region is CASSFPFTDTQYF. CDR3 DNA sequence: TGTGCCAGCAGTTTTCCCTTCACAGATACGCAGTATTTT. The chain carries TRBV28 and TRBJ2-3; the D is unclear. Per the germline V gene, CDR1 is MDHEN and CDR2 is SYDVKM. The length of the CDR3 is 13 residues. The V end lost 3 bases, the J end lost 2 bases, and 6 bases lay between the germline ends. The whole variable domain, filled in from reference TRBV28 and TRBJ2-3, reads DVKVTQSSRYLVKRTGEKVFLECVQDMDHENMFWYRQDPGLGLRLIYFSYDVKMKEKGDIPEGYSVSREKKERFSLILESASTNQTSMYLCASSFPFTDTQYFGPGTRLTVL.

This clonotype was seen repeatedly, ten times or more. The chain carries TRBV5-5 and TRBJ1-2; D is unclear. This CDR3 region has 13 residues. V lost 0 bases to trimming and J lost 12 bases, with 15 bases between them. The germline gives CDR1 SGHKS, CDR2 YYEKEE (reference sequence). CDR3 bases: TGTGCCAGCAGCTTGGGGTACAGCCCGCTCCACACCTTC. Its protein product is CASSLGYSPLHTF.

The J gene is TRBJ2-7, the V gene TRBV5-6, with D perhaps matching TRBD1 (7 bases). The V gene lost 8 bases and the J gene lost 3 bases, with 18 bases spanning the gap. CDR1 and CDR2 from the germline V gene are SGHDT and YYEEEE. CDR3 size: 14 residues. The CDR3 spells CASKEAGQLYEQYF. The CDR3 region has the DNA TGTGCCAGTAAAGAGGCGGGACAGCTCTACGAGCAGTACTTC. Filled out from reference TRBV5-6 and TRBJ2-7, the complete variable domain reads DAGVTQSPTHLIKTRGQQVTLRCSPKSGHDTVSWYQQALGQGPQFIFQYYEEEERQRGNFPDRFSGHQFPNYSSELNVNALLLGDSALYLCASKEAGQLYEQYFGPGTRLTVT.

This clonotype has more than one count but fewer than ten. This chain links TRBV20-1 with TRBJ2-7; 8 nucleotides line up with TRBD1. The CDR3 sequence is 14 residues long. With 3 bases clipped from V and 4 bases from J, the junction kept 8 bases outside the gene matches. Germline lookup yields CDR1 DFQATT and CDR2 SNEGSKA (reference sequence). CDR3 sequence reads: CSASIPGQAYEQYF. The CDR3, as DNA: TGCAGTGCTAGTATCCCGGGACAGGCTTACGAGCAGTACTTC.

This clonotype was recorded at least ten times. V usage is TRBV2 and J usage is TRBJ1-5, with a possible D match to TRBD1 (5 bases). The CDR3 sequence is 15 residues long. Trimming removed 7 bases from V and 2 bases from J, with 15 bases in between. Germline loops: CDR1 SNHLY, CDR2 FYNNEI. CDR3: CASTGTDQGNQPQHF. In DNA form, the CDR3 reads TGTGCCAGCACCGGGACTGATCAAGGCAATCAGCCCCAGCATTTT.

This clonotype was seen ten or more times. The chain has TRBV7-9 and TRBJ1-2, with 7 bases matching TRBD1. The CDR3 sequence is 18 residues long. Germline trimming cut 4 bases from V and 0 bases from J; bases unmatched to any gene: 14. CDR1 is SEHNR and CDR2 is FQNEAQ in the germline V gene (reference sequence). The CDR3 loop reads CASSSPGTAETTNYGYTF. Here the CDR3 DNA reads TGTGCCAGCAGCTCCCCCGGGACAGCGGAAACGACTAACTATGGCTACACCTTC.